A selection of T cell receptor beta chains follows, all from one sample in a study of Ad26.COV2.S vaccination and SARS-CoV-2 variants. The assay was immunoSEQ multiplex PCR, and TCRdb's table has in-frame clones only and misses some. The sample lists about 350,000 clones; approximately 86% were seen once. The sequences come from peripheral blood, collected in a trial of Ad26.COV2.S vaccine versus placebo. These receptors all stem from a person aged 18-65 years who received the Ad26.COV2.S COVID-19 vaccine or a placebo. CDR3s include the opening cysteine and the closing phenylalanine or tryptophan. Fields, in order: D gene, V gene, CDR3 length, clone size, J gene, CDR3 protein, CDR3 DNA. The D gene is left open where the match is weak. Some rows mark clone size as missing; the rest say once, few, many or name a class of expanded clone.

D: TRBD1; V: TRBV10-3; length: 15; size: NA; J: TRBJ1-2; CDR3: CAISPPGQGFGGYTF; DNA: TGTGCCATCAGTCCGCCAGGACAGGGTTTCGGTGGCTACACCTTC
D: NA; V: TRBV18; length: 13; size: NA; J: TRBJ2-3; CDR3: CASSPPTTDTQYF; DNA: TGTGCCAGCTCACCACCGACCACAGATACGCAGTATTTT
D: NA; V: TRBV4-3; length: 13; size: NA; J: TRBJ2-7; CDR3: CASSQAVAREQYF; DNA: TGCGCCAGCAGCCAAGCAGTGGCTCGTGAGCAGTACTTC
D: TRBD1; V: TRBV10-3; length: 17; size: NA; J: TRBJ1-2; CDR3: CAISDPPLTGLGYGYTF; DNA: TGTGCCATCAGTGACCCCCCTCTGACAGGGTTAGGATATGGCTACACCTTC
D: TRBD2; V: TRBV7-3; length: 16; size: once; J: TRBJ2-1; CDR3: CASSHLAGVGSNEQFF; DNA: TGTGCCAGCAGCCACCTAGCGGGAGTGGGGTCCAATGAGCAGTTCTTC
D: NA; V: TRBV7-8; length: 15; size: NA; J: TRBJ1-3; CDR3: CASSPLTSTGNTIYF; DNA: TGTGCCAGCAGCCCTCTTACTTCGACGGGAAACACCATATATTTT
D: NA; V: TRBV9; length: 13; size: NA; J: TRBJ2-1; CDR3: CASSAGGRVEQFF; DNA: TGTGCCAGCAGCGCCGGAGGAAGAGTTGAGCAGTTCTTC
D: TRBD1; V: TRBV28; length: 16; size: NA; J: TRBJ1-1; CDR3: CASTTSTGALNTEAFF; DNA: TGTGCCAGCACTACCTCCACAGGGGCTCTGAACACTGAAGCTTTCTTT
D: NA; V: TRBV6-2/TRBV6-3; length: 12; size: few; J: TRBJ2-7; CDR3: CASSGNSYEQYF; DNA: TGTGCCAGCAGTGGGAACTCCTACGAGCAGTACTTC
D: NA; V: TRBV29-1; length: 15; size: NA; J: TRBJ2-1; CDR3: CSVEVWFSSYNEQFF; DNA: TGCAGCGTTGAAGTTTGGTTCAGCTCCTACAATGAGCAGTTCTTC
D: TRBD1; V: TRBV9; length: 15; size: NA; J: TRBJ1-2; CDR3: CASSETGGAYYGYTF; DNA: TGTGCCAGCAGCGAGACAGGGGGCGCATACTATGGCTACACCTTC
D: NA; V: TRBV5-1; length: 15; size: NA; J: TRBJ2-5; CDR3: CASSAHGTRQETQYF; DNA: TGCGCCAGCAGCGCTCACGGAACCAGACAAGAGACCCAGTACTTC
D: NA; V: TRBV30; length: 11; size: NA; J: TRBJ1-2; CDR3: CAWRANIGYTF; DNA: TGTGCCTGGAGGGCTAATATAGGTTACACCTTC
D: NA; V: TRBV6-4; length: 13; size: NA; J: TRBJ2-5; CDR3: CASSDSWGETQYF; DNA: TGTGCCAGCAGTGACTCCTGGGGAGAGACCCAGTACTTC
D: NA; V: TRBV10-1; length: 16; size: NA; J: TRBJ1-2; CDR3: CASRTSCGGGAWGYTF; DNA: TGCGCCAGCAGGACGTCGTGTGGGGGGGGCGCTTGGGGCTACACCTTC
D: NA; V: TRBV5-5; length: 15; size: NA; J: TRBJ1-6; CDR3: CASSFEGGYNSPLHF; DNA: TGTGCCAGCAGCTTTGAGGGGGGCTACAATTCACCCCTCCACTTT
D: NA; V: TRBV9; length: 15; size: few; J: TRBJ1-2; CDR3: CASSSTGSTQYGYTF; DNA: TGTGCCAGCAGCTCTACAGGTTCTACTCAGTATGGCTACACCTTC
D: NA; V: TRBV28; length: 15; size: NA; J: TRBJ2-3; CDR3: CASSRTTVIADTQYF; DNA: TGTGCCAGCAGTCGTACCACAGTGATCGCAGATACGCAGTATTTT
D: TRBD2; V: TRBV27; length: 17; size: NA; J: TRBJ2-1; CDR3: CASSFRLAGGRRNEQFF; DNA: TGTGCCAGCAGTTTCCGCTTAGCGGGGGGGAGGAGGAATGAGCAGTTCTTC
D: TRBD1; V: TRBV30; length: 15; size: NA; J: TRBJ1-5; CDR3: CAWSPGQGINQPQHF; DNA: TGTGCCTGGAGTCCGGGACAGGGGATTAATCAGCCCCAGCATTTT
D: NA; V: TRBV11-2; length: 15; size: NA; J: TRBJ1-1; CDR3: CASSLTGRSNTEAFF; DNA: TGTGCCAGCAGCTTAACGGGACGGAGTAACACTGAAGCTTTCTTT
D: TRBD2; V: TRBV4-2; length: 16; size: NA; J: TRBJ2-1; CDR3: CASSQESGRLWNEQFF; DNA: TGTGCCAGCAGCCAAGAAAGCGGGAGGTTGTGGAATGAGCAGTTCTTC
D: NA; V: TRBV9; length: 15; size: NA; J: TRBJ1-3; CDR3: CASSVDAHGGNTIYF; DNA: TGTGCCAGCAGCGTAGATGCTCACGGTGGAAACACCATATATTTT
D: TRBD2; V: TRBV19; length: 12; size: NA; J: TRBJ2-1; CDR3: CASRMGGNEQFF; DNA: TGTGCCAGTAGGATGGGGGGGAATGAGCAGTTCTTC
D: TRBD2; V: TRBV11-2; length: 16; size: NA; J: TRBJ2-2; CDR3: CASSPSRLADTGELFF; DNA: TGTGCCAGCAGCCCCAGTCGACTAGCGGACACCGGGGAGCTGTTTTTT
D: TRBD1; V: TRBV6-6; length: 16; size: NA; J: TRBJ2-5; CDR3: CASSYRDRELSETQYF; DNA: TGTGCCAGCAGTTATAGGGACAGGGAGTTGAGTGAGACCCAGTACTTC
D: TRBD1; V: TRBV19; length: 14; size: NA; J: TRBJ2-7; CDR3: CASSTTPTGYEQYF; DNA: TGTGCCAGTAGTACCACCCCGACAGGGTACGAGCAGTACTTC
D: NA; V: TRBV2; length: 14; size: NA; J: TRBJ1-3; CDR3: CASLKGVSGNTIYF; DNA: TGTGCCAGCCTCAAGGGGGTCTCTGGAAACACCATATATTTT
D: NA; V: TRBV12-3/TRBV12-4; length: 13; size: NA; J: TRBJ2-7; CDR3: CASSFWLTYEQYF; DNA: TGTGCCAGCAGTTTCTGGCTGACCTACGAGCAGTACTTC
D: TRBD2; V: TRBV4-3; length: 15; size: few; J: TRBJ2-5; CDR3: CASSQYGGAGETQYF; DNA: TGCGCCAGCAGCCAATACGGGGGGGCCGGGGAGACCCAGTACTTC
D: NA; V: TRBV10-3; length: 17; size: few; J: TRBJ1-3; CDR3: CAISESGGSFSGNTIYF; DNA: TGTGCCATCAGTGAGTCAGGGGGATCCTTCTCTGGAAACACCATATATTTT
D: TRBD2; V: TRBV6-5; length: 15; size: NA; J: TRBJ2-7; CDR3: CASSYRSGGPGEQYF; DNA: TGTGCCAGCAGTTACAGGAGCGGGGGGCCTGGCGAGCAGTACTTC
D: NA; V: TRBV10-3; length: 13; size: NA; J: TRBJ1-2; CDR3: CASGSQGFYGYTF; DNA: TGTGCCAGCGGCAGTCAGGGGTTCTATGGCTACACCTTC
D: TRBD2; V: TRBV6-4; length: 15; size: NA; J: TRBJ2-1; CDR3: CASSHMASGYNEQFF; DNA: TGTGCCAGCAGTCATATGGCTAGCGGGTACAATGAGCAGTTCTTC
D: NA; V: TRBV5-4; length: 14; size: NA; J: TRBJ1-5; CDR3: CASSLGGSYQPQHF; DNA: TGTGCCAGCAGCTTGGGGGGGTCGTATCAGCCCCAGCATTTT
D: TRBD1; V: TRBV6-5; length: 15; size: NA; J: TRBJ2-2; CDR3: CASCLTGAGTGELFF; DNA: TGTGCCAGCTGTTTGACAGGGGCGGGTACCGGGGAGCTGTTTTTT
D: TRBD2; V: TRBV7-2; length: 15; size: NA; J: TRBJ2-3; CDR3: CASSGAGTSGHTQYF; DNA: TGTGCCAGCAGCGGCGCCGGGACTAGCGGGCATACGCAGTATTTT
D: TRBD1; V: TRBV7-2; length: 13; size: NA; J: TRBJ1-5; CDR3: CASSPRPGGAQHF; DNA: TGTGCCAGCAGTCCCCGCCCAGGGGGGGCCCAGCATTTT
D: TRBD1; V: TRBV27; length: 17; size: once; J: TRBJ2-2; CDR3: CASTFLGGQGAAGELFF; DNA: TGTGCCAGCACCTTTTTGGGGGGACAGGGGGCTGCCGGGGAGCTGTTTTTT
D: NA; V: TRBV12-3/TRBV12-4; length: 12; size: NA; J: TRBJ2-1; CDR3: CASSLGAYEQFF; DNA: TGTGCCAGCAGTTTAGGGGCCTATGAGCAGTTCTTC
D: NA; V: TRBV5-8; length: 16; size: NA; J: TRBJ2-3; CDR3: CASRSPGASYADTQYF; DNA: TGTGCCAGCAGATCACCGGGGGCGTCGTATGCGGATACGCAGTATTTT
D: TRBD1; V: TRBV7-2; length: 15; size: once; J: TRBJ1-4; CDR3: CASSSRQGGVGKLFF; DNA: TGTGCCAGCAGCTCCCGACAGGGGGGTGTTGGAAAACTGTTTTTT
D: NA; V: TRBV19; length: 14; size: NA; J: TRBJ1-2; CDR3: CASSITSLNYGYTF; DNA: TGTGCCAGCAGTATCACCTCTCTTAACTATGGCTACACCTTC
D: NA; V: TRBV7-2; length: 14; size: once; J: TRBJ2-1; CDR3: CASSLVSRDNEQFF; DNA: TGTGCCAGCAGCTTAGTTTCCAGGGACAATGAGCAGTTCTTC
D: TRBD1; V: TRBV27; length: 14; size: NA; J: TRBJ1-5; CDR3: CASSLQGAGQPQHF; DNA: TGTGCCAGCAGCTTACAGGGGGCAGGTCAGCCCCAGCATTTT
D: TRBD1; V: TRBV18; length: 15; size: few; J: TRBJ2-7; CDR3: CASSPGQGGAYEQYF; DNA: TGTGCCAGCTCACCGGGACAGGGAGGCGCCTACGAGCAGTACTTC
D: TRBD1; V: TRBV9; length: 15; size: NA; J: TRBJ1-3; CDR3: CASSVGQGGGNTIYF; DNA: TGTGCCAGCAGCGTCGGACAGGGGGGCGGAAACACCATATATTTT
D: NA; V: TRBV19; length: 14; size: NA; J: TRBJ2-1; CDR3: CASSLVGIWDEQFF; DNA: TGTGCCAGTAGCCTAGTGGGGATTTGGGATGAGCAGTTCTTC
D: NA; V: TRBV7-8; length: 15; size: NA; J: TRBJ1-5; CDR3: CASLEGSHSNQPQHF; DNA: TGTGCCAGCCTGGAGGGATCCCATAGCAATCAGCCCCAGCATTTT
D: NA; V: TRBV12-3/TRBV12-4; length: 11; size: NA; J: TRBJ2-3; CDR3: CASVGLDTQYF; DNA: TGTGCCAGCGTAGGGCTAGATACGCAGTATTTT
D: TRBD1; V: TRBV4-1; length: 17; size: once; J: TRBJ2-2; CDR3: CASSQGRQGRKNGELFF; DNA: TGCGCCAGCAGCCAAGGGAGACAGGGCCGGAAAAACGGGGAGCTGTTTTTT
D: NA; V: TRBV21-1; length: 15; size: NA; J: TRBJ1-5; CDR3: CASSKQSSGAQPQHF; DNA: TGTGCCAGCAGCAAACAGAGTTCTGGGGCTCAGCCCCAGCATTTT
D: TRBD2; V: TRBV6-1; length: 14; size: NA; J: TRBJ2-5; CDR3: CASTLLANQETQYF; DNA: TGTGCCAGCACCTTACTAGCGAACCAAGAGACCCAGTACTTC